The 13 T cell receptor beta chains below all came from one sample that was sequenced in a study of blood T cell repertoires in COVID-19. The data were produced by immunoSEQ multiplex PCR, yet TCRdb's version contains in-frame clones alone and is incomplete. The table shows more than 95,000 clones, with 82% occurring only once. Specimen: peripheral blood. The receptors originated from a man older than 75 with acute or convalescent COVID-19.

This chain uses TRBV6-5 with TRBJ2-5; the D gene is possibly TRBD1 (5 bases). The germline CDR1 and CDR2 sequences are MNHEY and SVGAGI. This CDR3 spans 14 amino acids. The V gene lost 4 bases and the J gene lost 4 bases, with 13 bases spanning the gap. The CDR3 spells CASSLSVGRETQYF. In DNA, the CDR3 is TGTGCCAGCAGTTTGTCGGTGGGGCGAGAGACCCAGTACTTC.

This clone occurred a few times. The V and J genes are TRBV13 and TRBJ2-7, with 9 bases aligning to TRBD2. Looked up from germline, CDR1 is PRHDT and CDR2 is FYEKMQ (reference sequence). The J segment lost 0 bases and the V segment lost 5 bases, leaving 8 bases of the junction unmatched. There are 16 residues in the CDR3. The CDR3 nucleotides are TGTGCCAGCAGCCGAATAGCGGGAGATCTCTCCTACGAGCAGTACTTC. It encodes CASSRIAGDLSYEQYF.

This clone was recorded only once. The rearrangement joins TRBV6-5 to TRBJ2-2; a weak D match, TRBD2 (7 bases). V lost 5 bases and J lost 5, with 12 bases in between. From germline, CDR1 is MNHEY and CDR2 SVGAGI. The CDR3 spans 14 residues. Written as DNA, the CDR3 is TGTGCCAGCAGTAGGGGGGGGTATACCGGGGAGCTGTTTTTT. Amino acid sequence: CASSRGGYTGELFF.

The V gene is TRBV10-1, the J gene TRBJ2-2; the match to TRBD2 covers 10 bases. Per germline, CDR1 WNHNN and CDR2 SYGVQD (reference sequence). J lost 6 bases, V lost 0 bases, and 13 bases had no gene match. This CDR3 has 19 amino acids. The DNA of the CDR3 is TGCGCCAGCAGTGAGTCGGGGGAGCTAGCGGGAGACGTCGCCGGGGAGCTGTTTTTT. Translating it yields CASSESGELAGDVAGELFF.

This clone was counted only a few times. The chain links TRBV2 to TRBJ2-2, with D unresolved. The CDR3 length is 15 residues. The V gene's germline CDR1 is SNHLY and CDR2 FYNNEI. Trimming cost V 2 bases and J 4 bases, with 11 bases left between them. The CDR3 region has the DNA TGTGCCAGCAGTGAATTTGGTCAGGTCACCGGGGAGCTGTTTTTT. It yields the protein CASSEFGQVTGELFF.

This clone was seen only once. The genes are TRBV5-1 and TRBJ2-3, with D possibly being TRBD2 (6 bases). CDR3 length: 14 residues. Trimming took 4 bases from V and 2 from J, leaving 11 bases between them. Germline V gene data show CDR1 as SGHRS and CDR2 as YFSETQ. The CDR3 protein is CASSTGTYTDTQYF. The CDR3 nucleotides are TGCGCCAGCAGCACCGGGACTTACACAGATACGCAGTATTTT. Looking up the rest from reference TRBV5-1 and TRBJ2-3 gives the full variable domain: KAGVTQTPRYLIKTRGQQVTLSCSPISGHRSVSWYQQTPGQGLQFLFEYFSETQRNKGNFPGRFSGRQFSNSRSEMNVSTLELGDSALYLCASSTGTYTDTQYFGPGTRLTVL.

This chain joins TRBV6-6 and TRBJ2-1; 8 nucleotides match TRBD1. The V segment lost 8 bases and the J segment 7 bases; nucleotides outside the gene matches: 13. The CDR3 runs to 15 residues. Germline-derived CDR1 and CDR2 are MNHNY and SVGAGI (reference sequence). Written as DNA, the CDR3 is TGTGCCAGCCGATTCCCTCCCGGGACAGGAAATGAGCAGTTCTTC. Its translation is CASRFPPGTGNEQFF.

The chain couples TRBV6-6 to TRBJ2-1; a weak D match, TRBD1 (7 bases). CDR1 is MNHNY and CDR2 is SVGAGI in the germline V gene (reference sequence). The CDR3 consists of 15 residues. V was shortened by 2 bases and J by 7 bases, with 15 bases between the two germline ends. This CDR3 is CASSYGPSGGNEQFF. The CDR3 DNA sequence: TGTGCCAGCAGTTACGGGCCTTCAGGGGGGAATGAGCAGTTCTTC.

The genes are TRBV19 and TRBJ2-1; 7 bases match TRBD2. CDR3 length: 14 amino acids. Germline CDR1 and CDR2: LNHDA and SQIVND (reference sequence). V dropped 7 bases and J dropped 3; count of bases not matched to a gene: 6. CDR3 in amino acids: CASTLAGYYNEQFF. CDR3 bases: TGTGCCAGTACTTTAGCGGGTTACTACAATGAGCAGTTCTTC. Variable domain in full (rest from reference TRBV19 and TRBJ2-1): DGGITQSPKYLFRKEGQNVTLSCEQNLNHDAMYWYRQDPGQGLRLIYYSQIVNDFQKGDIAEGYSVSREKKESFPLTVTSAQKNPTAFYLCASTLAGYYNEQFFGPGTRLTVL.

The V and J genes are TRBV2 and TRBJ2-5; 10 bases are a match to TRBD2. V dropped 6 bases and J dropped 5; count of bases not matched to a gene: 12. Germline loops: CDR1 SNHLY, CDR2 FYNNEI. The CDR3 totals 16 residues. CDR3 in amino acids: CASSRESGGAGETQYF. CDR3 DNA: TGTGCCAGCAGCCGGGAAAGCGGGGGGGCCGGGGAGACCCAGTACTTC. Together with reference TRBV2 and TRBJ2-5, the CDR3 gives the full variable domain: EPEVTQTPSHQVTQMGQEVILRCVPISNHLYFYWYRQILGQKVEFLVSFYNNEISEKSEIFDDQFSVERPDGSNFTLKIRSTKLEDSAMYFCASSRESGGAGETQYFGPGTRLLVL.

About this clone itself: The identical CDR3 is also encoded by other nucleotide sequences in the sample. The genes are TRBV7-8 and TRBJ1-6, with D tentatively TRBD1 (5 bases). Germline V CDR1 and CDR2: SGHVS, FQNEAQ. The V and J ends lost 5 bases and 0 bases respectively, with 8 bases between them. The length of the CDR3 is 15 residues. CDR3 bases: TGTGCCAGCAGCCCGCAGGGCTCCTATAATTCACCCCTCCACTTT. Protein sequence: CASSPQGSYNSPLHF.

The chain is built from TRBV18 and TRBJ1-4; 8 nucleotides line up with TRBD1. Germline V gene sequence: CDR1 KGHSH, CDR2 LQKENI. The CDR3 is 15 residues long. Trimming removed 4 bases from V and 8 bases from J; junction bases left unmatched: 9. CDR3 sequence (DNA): TGTGCCAGCTCACTCCAGACAGGGGTGGGCGAAAAACTGTTTTTT. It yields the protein CASSLQTGVGEKLFF. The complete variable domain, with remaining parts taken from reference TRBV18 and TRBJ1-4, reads NAGVMQNPRHLVRRRGQEARLRCSPMKGHSHVYWYRQLPEEGLKFMVYLQKENIIDESGMPKERFSAEFPKEGPSILRIQQVVRGDSAAYFCASSLQTGVGEKLFFGSGTQLSVL.

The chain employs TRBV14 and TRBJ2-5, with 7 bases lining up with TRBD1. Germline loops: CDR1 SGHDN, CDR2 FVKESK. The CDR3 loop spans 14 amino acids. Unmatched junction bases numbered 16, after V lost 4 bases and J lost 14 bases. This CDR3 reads CASSPTGIYDVTYF. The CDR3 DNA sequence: TGTGCCAGCAGCCCGACAGGGATTTATGACGTAACCTACTTC.